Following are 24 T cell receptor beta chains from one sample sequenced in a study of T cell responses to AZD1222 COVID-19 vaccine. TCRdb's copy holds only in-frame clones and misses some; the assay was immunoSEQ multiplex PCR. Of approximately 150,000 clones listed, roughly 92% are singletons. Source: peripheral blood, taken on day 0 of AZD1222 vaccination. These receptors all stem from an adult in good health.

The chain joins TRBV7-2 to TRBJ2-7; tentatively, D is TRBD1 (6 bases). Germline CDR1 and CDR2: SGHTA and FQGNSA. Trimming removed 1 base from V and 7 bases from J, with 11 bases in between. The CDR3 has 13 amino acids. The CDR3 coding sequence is TGTGCCAGCAGCTTAGTTCCGCAGGGGGAGCAGTACTTC. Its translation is CASSLVPQGEQYF.

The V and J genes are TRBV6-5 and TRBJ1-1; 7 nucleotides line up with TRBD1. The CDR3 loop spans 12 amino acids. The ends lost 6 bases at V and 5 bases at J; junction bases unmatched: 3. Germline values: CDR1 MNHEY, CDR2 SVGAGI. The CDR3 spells CASSRGSTEAFF. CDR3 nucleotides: TGTGCCAGCAGCAGGGGGAGTACTGAAGCTTTCTTT.

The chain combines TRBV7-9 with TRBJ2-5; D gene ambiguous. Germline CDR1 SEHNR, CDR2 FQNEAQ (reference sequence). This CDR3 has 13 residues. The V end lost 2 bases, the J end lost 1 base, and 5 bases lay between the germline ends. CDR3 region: CASSLWVQETQYF. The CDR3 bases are TGTGCCAGCAGCTTATGGGTCCAAGAGACCCAGTACTTC. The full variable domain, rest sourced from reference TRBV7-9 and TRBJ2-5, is DTGVSQNPRHKITKRGQNVTFRCDPISEHNRLYWYRQTLGQGPEFLTYFQNEAQLEKSRLLSDRFSAERPKGSFSTLEIQRTEQGDSAMYLCASSLWVQETQYFGPGTRLLVL.

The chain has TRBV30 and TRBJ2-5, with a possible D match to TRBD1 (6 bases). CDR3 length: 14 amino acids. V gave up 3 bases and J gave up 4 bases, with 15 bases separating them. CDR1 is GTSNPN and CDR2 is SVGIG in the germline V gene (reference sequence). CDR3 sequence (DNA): TGTGCCTGGAGGGCAGACAGGCGAGGAGAGACCCAGTACTTC. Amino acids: CAWRADRRGETQYF.

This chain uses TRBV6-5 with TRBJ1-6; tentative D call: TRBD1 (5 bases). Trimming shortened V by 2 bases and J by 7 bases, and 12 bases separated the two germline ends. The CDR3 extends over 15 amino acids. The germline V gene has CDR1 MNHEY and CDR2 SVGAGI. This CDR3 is CASSYGGTVNSPLHF. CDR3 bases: TGTGCCAGCAGTTACGGGGGGACGGTCAATTCACCCCTCCACTTT.

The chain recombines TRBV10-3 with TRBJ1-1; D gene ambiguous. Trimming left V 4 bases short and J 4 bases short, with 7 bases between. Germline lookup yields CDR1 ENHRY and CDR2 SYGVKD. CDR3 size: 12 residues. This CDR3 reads CAISGASTEAFF. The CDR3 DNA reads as TGTGCCATCAGTGGGGCAAGCACTGAAGCTTTCTTT.

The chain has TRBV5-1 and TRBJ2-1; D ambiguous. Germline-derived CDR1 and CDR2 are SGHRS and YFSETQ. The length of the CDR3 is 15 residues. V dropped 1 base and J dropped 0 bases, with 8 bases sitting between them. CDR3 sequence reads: CASSLREVSYNEQFF. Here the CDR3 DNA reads TGCGCCAGCAGCTTGAGGGAAGTCTCCTACAATGAGCAGTTCTTC.

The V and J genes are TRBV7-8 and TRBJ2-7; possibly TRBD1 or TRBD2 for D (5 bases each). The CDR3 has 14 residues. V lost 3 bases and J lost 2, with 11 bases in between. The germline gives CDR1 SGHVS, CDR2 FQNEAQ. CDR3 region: CASSFSEGPYEQYF. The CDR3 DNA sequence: TGTGCCAGCAGCTTTTCCGAGGGGCCCTACGAGCAGTACTTC. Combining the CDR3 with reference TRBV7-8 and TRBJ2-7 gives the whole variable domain GAGVSQSPRYKVAKRGQDVALRCDPISGHVSLFWYQQALGQGPEFLTYFQNEAQLDKSGLPSDRFFAERPEGSVSTLKIQRTQQEDSAVYLCASSFSEGPYEQYFGPGTRLTVT.

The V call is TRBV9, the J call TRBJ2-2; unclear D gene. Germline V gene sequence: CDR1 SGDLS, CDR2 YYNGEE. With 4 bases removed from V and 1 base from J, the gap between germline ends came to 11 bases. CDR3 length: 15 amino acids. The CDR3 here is CASSTRPENTGELFF. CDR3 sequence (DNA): TGTGCCAGCAGCACCCGACCCGAGAACACCGGGGAGCTGTTTTTT.

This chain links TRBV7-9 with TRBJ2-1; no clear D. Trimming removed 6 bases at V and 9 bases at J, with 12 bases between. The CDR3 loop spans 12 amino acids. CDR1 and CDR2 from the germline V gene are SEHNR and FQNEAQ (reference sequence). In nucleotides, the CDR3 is TGTGCCAGCAGTCTCTACCGCGGTGAGCAGTTCTTC. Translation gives CASSLYRGEQFF.

In nucleotides, the CDR3 is TGTGCCAGCAGCCAAGATGTAGGTTATGGCTACACCTTC. Its protein product is CASSQDVGYGYTF. The gene calls are TRBV4-2 and TRBJ1-2, with unresolved D. The germline V gene has CDR1 LGHNA and CDR2 YNFKEQ. CDR3 length: 13 amino acids. V lost 0 bases and J 5 bases, leaving 7 bases between the germline ends.

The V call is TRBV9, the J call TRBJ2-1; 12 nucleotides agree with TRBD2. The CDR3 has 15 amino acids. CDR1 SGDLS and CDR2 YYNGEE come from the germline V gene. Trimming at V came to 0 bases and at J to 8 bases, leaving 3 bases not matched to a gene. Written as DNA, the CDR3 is TGTGCCAGCAGCGTAGGACTAGCGGGAGTTCATGAGCAGTTCTTC. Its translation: CASSVGLAGVHEQFF. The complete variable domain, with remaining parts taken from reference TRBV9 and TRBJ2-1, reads DSGVTQTPKHLITATGQRVTLRCSPRSGDLSVYWYQQSLDQGLQFLIQYYNGEERAKGNILERFSAQQFPDLHSELNLSSLELGDSALYFCASSVGLAGVHEQFFGPGTRLTVL.

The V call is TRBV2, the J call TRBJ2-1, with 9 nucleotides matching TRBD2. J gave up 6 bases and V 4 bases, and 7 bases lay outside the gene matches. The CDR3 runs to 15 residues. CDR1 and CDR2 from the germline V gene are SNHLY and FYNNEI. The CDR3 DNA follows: TGTGCCAGCAGTGCCGGGACTAGCCGTAGCAATGAGCAGTTCTTC. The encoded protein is CASSAGTSRSNEQFF.

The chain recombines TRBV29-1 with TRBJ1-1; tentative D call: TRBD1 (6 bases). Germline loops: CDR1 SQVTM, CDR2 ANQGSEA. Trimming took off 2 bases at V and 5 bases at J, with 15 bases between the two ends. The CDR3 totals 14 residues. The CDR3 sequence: CSVEYWQGRTEAFF. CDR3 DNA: TGCAGCGTTGAATACTGGCAGGGGAGAACTGAAGCTTTCTTT.

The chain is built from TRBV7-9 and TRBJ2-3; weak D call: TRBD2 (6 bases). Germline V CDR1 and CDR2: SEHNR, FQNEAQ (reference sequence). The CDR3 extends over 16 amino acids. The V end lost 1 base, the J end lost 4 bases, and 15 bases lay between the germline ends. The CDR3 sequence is CASSLEAGRSADTQYF. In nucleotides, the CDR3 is TGTGCCAGCAGCTTAGAGGCGGGAAGGTCCGCAGATACGCAGTATTTT. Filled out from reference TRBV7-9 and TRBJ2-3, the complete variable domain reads DTGVSQNPRHKITKRGQNVTFRCDPISEHNRLYWYRQTLGQGPEFLTYFQNEAQLEKSRLLSDRFSAERPKGSFSTLEIQRTEQGDSAMYLCASSLEAGRSADTQYFGPGTRLTVL.

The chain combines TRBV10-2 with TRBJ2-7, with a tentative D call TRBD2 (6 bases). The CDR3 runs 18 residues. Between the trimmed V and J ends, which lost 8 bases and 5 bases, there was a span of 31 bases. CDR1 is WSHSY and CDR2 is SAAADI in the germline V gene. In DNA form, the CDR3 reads TGCGCCAGCTATGAACCCACGGGGGTCAAGTCTCGGATTCACGAGCAGTACTTC. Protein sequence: CASYEPTGVKSRIHEQYF.

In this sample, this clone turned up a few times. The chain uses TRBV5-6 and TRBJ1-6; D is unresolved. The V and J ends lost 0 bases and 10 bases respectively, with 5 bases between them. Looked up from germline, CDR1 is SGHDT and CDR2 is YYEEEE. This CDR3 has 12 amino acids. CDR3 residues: CASSLVFSPLHF. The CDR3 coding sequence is TGTGCCAGCAGCTTGGTCTTCTCACCCCTCCACTTT.

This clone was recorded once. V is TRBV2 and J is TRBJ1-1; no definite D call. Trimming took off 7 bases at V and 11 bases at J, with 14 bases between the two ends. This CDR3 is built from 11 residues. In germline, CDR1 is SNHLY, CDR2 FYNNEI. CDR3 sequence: CASMGRIAAFF. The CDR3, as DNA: TGTGCCAGCATGGGTCGTATTGCGGCTTTCTTT.

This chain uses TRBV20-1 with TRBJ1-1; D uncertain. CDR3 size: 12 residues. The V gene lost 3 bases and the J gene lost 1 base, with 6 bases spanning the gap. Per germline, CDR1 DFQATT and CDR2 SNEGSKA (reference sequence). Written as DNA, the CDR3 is TGCAGTGCTAGTTTAAAGAACACTGAAGCTTTCTTT. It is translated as CSASLKNTEAFF.

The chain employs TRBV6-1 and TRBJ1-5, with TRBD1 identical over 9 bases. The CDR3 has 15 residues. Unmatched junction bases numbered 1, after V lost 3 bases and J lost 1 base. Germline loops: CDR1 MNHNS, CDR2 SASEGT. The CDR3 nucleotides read TGTGCCAGCAGTGAGACAGGGGGGAGCAATCAGCCCCAGCATTTT. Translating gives CASSETGGSNQPQHF.

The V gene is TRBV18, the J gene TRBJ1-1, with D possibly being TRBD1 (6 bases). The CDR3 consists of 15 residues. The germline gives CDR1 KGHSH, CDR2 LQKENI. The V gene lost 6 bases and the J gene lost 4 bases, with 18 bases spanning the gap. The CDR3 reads CASSKGGPLATEAFF. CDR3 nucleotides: TGTGCCAGCTCCAAAGGGGGGCCCCTGGCCACTGAAGCTTTCTTT. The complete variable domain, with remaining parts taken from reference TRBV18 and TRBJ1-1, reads NAGVMQNPRHLVRRRGQEARLRCSPMKGHSHVYWYRQLPEEGLKFMVYLQKENIIDESGMPKERFSAEFPKEGPSILRIQQVVRGDSAAYFCASSKGGPLATEAFFGQGTRLTVV.

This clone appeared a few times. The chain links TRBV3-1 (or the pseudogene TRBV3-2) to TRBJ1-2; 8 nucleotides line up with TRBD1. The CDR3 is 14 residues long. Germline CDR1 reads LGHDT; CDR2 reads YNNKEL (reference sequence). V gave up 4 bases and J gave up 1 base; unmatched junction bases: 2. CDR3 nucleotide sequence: TGTGCCAGCAGCCGACAGGGGCTTAACTATGGCTACACCTTC. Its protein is CASSRQGLNYGYTF.

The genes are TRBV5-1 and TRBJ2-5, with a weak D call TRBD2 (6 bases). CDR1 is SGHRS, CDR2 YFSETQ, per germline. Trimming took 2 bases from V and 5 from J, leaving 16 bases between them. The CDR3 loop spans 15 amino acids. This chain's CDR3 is CASSFGGTPEETQYF. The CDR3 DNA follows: TGCGCCAGCAGCTTTGGGGGGACGCCCGAGGAGACCCAGTACTTC.

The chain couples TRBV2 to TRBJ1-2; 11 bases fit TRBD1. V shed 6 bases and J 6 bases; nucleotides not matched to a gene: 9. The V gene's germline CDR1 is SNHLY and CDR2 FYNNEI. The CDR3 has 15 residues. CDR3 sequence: CASRPWTGGGNGYTF. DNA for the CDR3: TGTGCCAGCAGACCATGGACAGGGGGCGGGAATGGCTACACCTTC.